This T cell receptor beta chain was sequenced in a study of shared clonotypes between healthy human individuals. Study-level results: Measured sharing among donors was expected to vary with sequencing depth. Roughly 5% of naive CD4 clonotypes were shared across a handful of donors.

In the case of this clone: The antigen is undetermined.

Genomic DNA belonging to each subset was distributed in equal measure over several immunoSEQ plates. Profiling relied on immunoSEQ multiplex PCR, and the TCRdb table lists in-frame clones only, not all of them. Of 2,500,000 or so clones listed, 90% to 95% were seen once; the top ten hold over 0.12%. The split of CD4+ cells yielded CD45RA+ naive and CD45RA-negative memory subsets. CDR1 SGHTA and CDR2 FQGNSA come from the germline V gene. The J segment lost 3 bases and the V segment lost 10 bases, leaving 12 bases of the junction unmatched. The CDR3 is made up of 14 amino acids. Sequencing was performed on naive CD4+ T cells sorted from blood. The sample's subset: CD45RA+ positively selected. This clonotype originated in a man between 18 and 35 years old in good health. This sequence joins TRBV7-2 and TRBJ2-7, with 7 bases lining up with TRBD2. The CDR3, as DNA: TGTGCCACCACAAGCGGGACCGGGGGCTACGAGCAGTACTTC. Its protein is CATTSGTGGYEQYF.